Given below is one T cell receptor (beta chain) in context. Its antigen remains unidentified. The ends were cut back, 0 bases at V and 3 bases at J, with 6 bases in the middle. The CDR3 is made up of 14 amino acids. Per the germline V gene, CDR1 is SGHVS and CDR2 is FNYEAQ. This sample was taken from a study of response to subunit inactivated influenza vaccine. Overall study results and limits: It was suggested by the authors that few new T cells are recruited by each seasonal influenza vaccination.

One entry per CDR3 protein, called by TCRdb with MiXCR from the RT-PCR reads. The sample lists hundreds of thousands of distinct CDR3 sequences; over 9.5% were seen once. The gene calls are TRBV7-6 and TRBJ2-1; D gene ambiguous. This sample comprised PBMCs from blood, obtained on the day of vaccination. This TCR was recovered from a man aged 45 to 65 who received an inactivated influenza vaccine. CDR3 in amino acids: CASSLAGYYNEQFF. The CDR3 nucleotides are TGTGCCAGCAGCTTAGCGGGTTACTACAATGAGCAGTTCTTC. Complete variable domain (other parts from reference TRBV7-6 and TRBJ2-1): GAGVSQSPRYKVTKRGQDVALRCDPISGHVSLYWYRQALGQGPEFLTYFNYEAQQDKSGLPNDRFSAERPEGSISTLTIQRTEQRDSAMYRCASSLAGYYNEQFFGPGTRLTVL.